The T cell receptor (beta chain) described here comes from a study of shared clonotypes between healthy human individuals. Study-wide findings and caveats: In having few donors, the study represented limited genetic and exposure-history diversity.

Trimming shortened V by 6 bases and J by 1 base, and 4 bases separated the two germline ends. This CDR3 region has 11 residues. Per the germline V gene, CDR1 is SGHAT and CDR2 is FQNNGV. Only in-frame clones appear in the TCRdb table, and some are missing; sequencing was by immunoSEQ multiplex PCR. The sample has more than 2 million clones, over 85% seen once. With regard to this clone: What it binds is unknown. This clone may be a read error of a much larger clone one base away.

The material sequenced was naive CD4+ T cells sorted from blood. Described subset: CD45RA+ positively selected. The chain has TRBV11-2 and TRBJ2-7; no firm D call. The TCR comes from a man younger than 35 in good health. CDR3 loop: CASSESYEQYF. The CDR3 bases are TGTGCCAGCAGTGAGTCCTACGAGCAGTACTTC.